The rows below give T cell receptor beta chains drawn from one sample of a study of early T cells in non-severe SARS-CoV-2 infection. TCRdb reprocessed the 5' RACE reads via MiXCR and lists one record per CDR3 protein. Here the sample spans about 77,000 distinct CDR3 sequences, more than 4% being singletons. Here the sequenced sample was whole blood, taken at baseline. The receptors derive from an adult who was a healthcare worker with PCR-confirmed SARS-CoV-2 infection or an uninfected control (not recorded which). The CDR3 runs from the conserved cysteine through the conserved F or W. A D gene is named only where the DNA matches it firmly. Not every row has a clone size; where given, it reads once, few, many or a size class.

V gene: TRBV6-1
D gene: TRBD2
J gene: TRBJ2-1
clone size: many
CDR3 DNA: TGTGCCAGCAGTGAAAGTGGGAGCGGGAGGGCCCTCCCAACCAATGAGCAGTTCTTC
CDR3 protein: CASSESGSGRALPTNEQFF

V gene: TRBV5-8
D gene: -
J gene: TRBJ1-1
clone size: many
CDR3 DNA: TGTGCCAGCATCGTTTGGGGGCGGAGAAGGACTGAAGCTTTCTTT
CDR3 protein: CASIVWGRRRTEAFF

V gene: TRBV7-9
D gene: TRBD2
J gene: TRBJ2-1
clone size: many
CDR3 DNA: TGTGCCAGCAGCCCGGGACTAGCGGGAGTTGAGCAGTTCTTC
CDR3 protein: CASSPGLAGVEQFF

V gene: TRBV9
D gene: -
J gene: TRBJ2-1
clone size: many
CDR3 DNA: TGTGCCAGCTCCTCCCCTACCTACAATGAGCAGTTCTTC
CDR3 protein: CASSSPTYNEQFF

V gene: TRBV18
D gene: -
J gene: TRBJ1-3
clone size: few
CDR3 DNA: TGTGCCAGCTCCGCGGGCTCTGGAAACACCATATATTTT
CDR3 protein: CASSAGSGNTIYF

V gene: TRBV13
D gene: -
J gene: TRBJ2-2
clone size: many
CDR3 DNA: TGTGCCAGCAGCTTAGGAGACAAGAACACCGGGGAGCTGTTTTTT
CDR3 protein: CASSLGDKNTGELFF

V gene: TRBV28
D gene: -
J gene: TRBJ2-7
clone size: many
CDR3 DNA: TGTGCCAGCAGTTTAACAGGGCCCCCCTACGAGCAGTACTTC
CDR3 protein: CASSLTGPPYEQYF

V gene: TRBV11-2
D gene: -
J gene: TRBJ2-4
clone size: few
CDR3 DNA: TGTGCCAGCAGCTTCACGTGGAGTCTAGCCAAAAACATTCAGTACTTC
CDR3 protein: CASSFTWSLAKNIQYF

V gene: TRBV5-1
D gene: -
J gene: TRBJ2-7
clone size: -
CDR3 DNA: TGCGCCAGCAGCTTGAGCAGCGGGCCTTACGAGCAGTACTTC
CDR3 protein: CASSLSSGPYEQYF

V gene: TRBV9
D gene: TRBD2
J gene: TRBJ2-2
clone size: -
CDR3 DNA: TGTGCCAGCAGCGCTCGTCTAGCGGTGAACACCGGGGAGCTGTTTTTT
CDR3 protein: CASSARLAVNTGELFF

V gene: TRBV10-2
D gene: -
J gene: TRBJ2-3
clone size: many
CDR3 DNA: TGCGCCAGCAGTGAGTCCGGTATCGGGGGGCATACGCAGTATTTT
CDR3 protein: CASSESGIGGHTQYF

V gene: TRBV20-1
D gene: -
J gene: TRBJ2-7
clone size: many
CDR3 DNA: TGCAGTGCTAGAGTTATTGCCAGCGAGCAGTACTTC
CDR3 protein: CSARVIASEQYF

V gene: TRBV6-1
D gene: -
J gene: TRBJ1-2
clone size: many
CDR3 DNA: TGTGCCAGCGTAAGCTCGTATGGCTACACCTTC
CDR3 protein: CASVSSYGYTF

V gene: TRBV7-6
D gene: -
J gene: TRBJ2-7
clone size: few
CDR3 DNA: TGTGCCAGCAGCGCCCGGACACGGTCCTACGAGCAGTACTTC
CDR3 protein: CASSARTRSYEQYF

V gene: TRBV28
D gene: -
J gene: TRBJ1-1
clone size: many
CDR3 DNA: TGTGCCAGCGGCCCGCAAGGATCTTTTGGTGCTTTCTTT
CDR3 protein: CASGPQGSFGAFF

V gene: TRBV4-1
D gene: -
J gene: TRBJ2-1
clone size: few
CDR3 DNA: TGCGCCAGCAGCCAAGGGGGGATTAACCTCGGACAGCGGTACAATGAGCAGTTCTTC
CDR3 protein: CASSQGGINLGQRYNEQFF

V gene: TRBV2
D gene: TRBD1
J gene: TRBJ1-1
clone size: few
CDR3 DNA: TGTGCCAGCAGTGCCCAGACAGGGGGCACTGAAGCTTTCTTT
CDR3 protein: CASSAQTGGTEAFF

V gene: TRBV5-6
D gene: -
J gene: TRBJ2-1
clone size: many
CDR3 DNA: TGTGCCAGCAGCTTGACCTTGGGCGGGACAGAGCAGTTCTTC
CDR3 protein: CASSLTLGGTEQFF

V gene: TRBV7-9
D gene: -
J gene: TRBJ1-2
clone size: few
CDR3 DNA: TGTGCCAGCAGCTTAGATCGGGCCGGCTACACCTTC
CDR3 protein: CASSLDRAGYTF

V gene: TRBV20-1
D gene: TRBD2
J gene: TRBJ2-2
clone size: few
CDR3 DNA: TGCAGTGCTAGTTCTAGCGGGACGAACACCGGGGAGCTGTTTTTT
CDR3 protein: CSASSSGTNTGELFF

V gene: TRBV28
D gene: -
J gene: TRBJ2-1
clone size: -
CDR3 DNA: TGTGCCAGCAGTTTATTAGTATACGCCAGCTCCTACAATGAGCAGTTCTTC
CDR3 protein: CASSLLVYASSYNEQFF

V gene: TRBV7-9
D gene: -
J gene: TRBJ2-7
clone size: many
CDR3 DNA: TGTGCCAGCAGCTCCGAGTGGTTGTCAGCCACCTACGAGCAGTACTTC
CDR3 protein: CASSSEWLSATYEQYF

V gene: TRBV18
D gene: -
J gene: TRBJ1-1
clone size: -
CDR3 DNA: TGTGCCAGCCGTAACAACACTGAAGCTTTCTTT
CDR3 protein: CASRNNTEAFF

V gene: TRBV20-1
D gene: -
J gene: TRBJ2-3
clone size: many
CDR3 DNA: TGCAGTGCCGATGGCACAGGGTTCTCCACAGATACGCAGTATTTT
CDR3 protein: CSADGTGFSTDTQYF

V gene: TRBV2
D gene: TRBD2
J gene: TRBJ2-1
clone size: few
CDR3 DNA: TGTGCCAGCAGTGAGAGGGGCTGGGAGGGCTACCACAATGAGCAGTTCTTC
CDR3 protein: CASSERGWEGYHNEQFF

V gene: TRBV7-2
D gene: -
J gene: TRBJ2-4
clone size: many
CDR3 DNA: -
CDR3 protein: CASSPFLWTGLDF

V gene: TRBV7-7
D gene: -
J gene: TRBJ2-3
clone size: many
CDR3 DNA: TGTGCCAGCAGCTCGGGACTTGGCGCAGATACGCAGTATTTT
CDR3 protein: CASSSGLGADTQYF

V gene: TRBV5-1
D gene: -
J gene: TRBJ1-1
clone size: -
CDR3 DNA: TGCGCCAGCAGCTTGGAAGCATTGTACACTGAAGCTTTCTTT
CDR3 protein: CASSLEALYTEAFF

V gene: TRBV6-5
D gene: TRBD2
J gene: TRBJ2-7
clone size: many
CDR3 DNA: TGTGCCAGCAGCCGAATGGGGACTAGCGGCGAGCAGTACTTC
CDR3 protein: CASSRMGTSGEQYF

V gene: TRBV29-1
D gene: -
J gene: TRBJ1-4
clone size: many
CDR3 DNA: TGCAGCGTCCAAGGGGGTTCTAATGAAAAACTGTTTTTT
CDR3 protein: CSVQGGSNEKLFF

V gene: TRBV5-4
D gene: -
J gene: TRBJ2-5
clone size: few
CDR3 DNA: TGTGCCAGCAGTCCTCAAGATCGGGAGACCCAGTACTTC
CDR3 protein: CASSPQDRETQYF

V gene: TRBV6-5
D gene: -
J gene: TRBJ1-5
clone size: many
CDR3 DNA: TGTGCCAGCAGTTACTCTCTAGGGCAATGGCCCCAGCATTTT
CDR3 protein: CASSYSLGQWPQHF

V gene: TRBV15
D gene: -
J gene: TRBJ2-3
clone size: -
CDR3 DNA: TGTGCCACCAGCAGACCTGGCGCTCGGAGCACAGATACGCAGTATTTT
CDR3 protein: CATSRPGARSTDTQYF

V gene: TRBV20-1
D gene: -
J gene: TRBJ2-3
clone size: many
CDR3 DNA: TGCAGTGCAGACCCTAGAACTCCGGGGGTCACAGATACGCAGTATTTT
CDR3 protein: CSADPRTPGVTDTQYF

V gene: TRBV29-1
D gene: TRBD1
J gene: TRBJ1-1
clone size: -
CDR3 DNA: TGCAGCGTTGCCCCTACAGGGGACGGGGAAGCTTTCTTT
CDR3 protein: CSVAPTGDGEAFF

V gene: TRBV27
D gene: -
J gene: TRBJ1-2
clone size: many
CDR3 DNA: TGTGCCAGCAGTTCCGGTGGTGGCCTCCTTAACTATGGCTACACCTTC
CDR3 protein: CASSSGGGLLNYGYTF

V gene: TRBV20-1
D gene: -
J gene: TRBJ1-2
clone size: few
CDR3 DNA: TGCAGTGCTAGATATGCCTATGTCGAGGGCTACACCTTC
CDR3 protein: CSARYAYVEGYTF

V gene: TRBV27
D gene: TRBD1
J gene: TRBJ2-7
clone size: few
CDR3 DNA: TGTGCCAGCAGCCGGCTCCAGGGGGCGGACTCCTACGAGCAGTACTTC
CDR3 protein: CASSRLQGADSYEQYF

V gene: TRBV5-1
D gene: -
J gene: TRBJ2-1
clone size: many
CDR3 DNA: TGCGCCAGCAGCCCCCGACAGCAAAGCTCCTACAATGAGCAGTTCTTC
CDR3 protein: CASSPRQQSSYNEQFF

V gene: TRBV6-2/TRBV6-3
D gene: -
J gene: TRBJ1-1
clone size: many
CDR3 DNA: TGTGCCAGCAGGCCAAGACAAGACTACACTGAAGCTTTCTTT
CDR3 protein: CASRPRQDYTEAFF

V gene: TRBV27
D gene: TRBD1
J gene: TRBJ2-4
clone size: few
CDR3 DNA: TGTGCCAGCAGTCCCCTGACAGGGGTGGGTGTAGCCAAAAACATTCAGTACTTC
CDR3 protein: CASSPLTGVGVAKNIQYF

V gene: TRBV4-1
D gene: TRBD2
J gene: TRBJ2-3
clone size: -
CDR3 DNA: TGCGCCAGCAGCCGTTTAGCGGGAGGTGGTAGCACAGATACGCAGTATTTT
CDR3 protein: CASSRLAGGGSTDTQYF

V gene: TRBV29-1
D gene: TRBD2
J gene: TRBJ2-1
clone size: many
CDR3 DNA: TGCAGCACTTTCGGTGGGACTAGCGGGACTGACAATGAGCAGTTCTTC
CDR3 protein: CSTFGGTSGTDNEQFF

V gene: TRBV5-1
D gene: TRBD1
J gene: TRBJ1-1
clone size: medium-sized
CDR3 DNA: TGCGCCAGCGGGCCGGCGACAGGGAGTCCAACTATGAACACTGAAGCTTTCTTT
CDR3 protein: CASGPATGSPTMNTEAFF

V gene: TRBV12-3/TRBV12-4
D gene: TRBD2
J gene: TRBJ2-3
clone size: many
CDR3 DNA: TGTGCCAGCAGCCCTAGCGGGAGCACAGATACGCAGTATTTT
CDR3 protein: CASSPSGSTDTQYF

V gene: TRBV20-1
D gene: -
J gene: TRBJ2-7
clone size: many
CDR3 DNA: TGCAGTGCAGGCCTCTATGAGGACGAGCAGTACTTC
CDR3 protein: CSAGLYEDEQYF

V gene: TRBV20-1
D gene: TRBD1
J gene: TRBJ1-3
clone size: many
CDR3 DNA: TGCAGTGCTAGAGTCGACCAGGGGGATAGAGGAAACACCATATATTTT
CDR3 protein: CSARVDQGDRGNTIYF

V gene: TRBV12-3/TRBV12-4
D gene: TRBD2
J gene: TRBJ2-3
clone size: -
CDR3 DNA: TGTGCCAGCAGTCCGGGGCTAGCGGAACTCAACACAGATACGCAGTATTTT
CDR3 protein: CASSPGLAELNTDTQYF

V gene: TRBV29-1
D gene: -
J gene: TRBJ2-1
clone size: many
CDR3 DNA: TGCAGCGTTGAGCGGACCTGGGGTAATGAGCAGTTCTTC
CDR3 protein: CSVERTWGNEQFF

V gene: TRBV6-5
D gene: -
J gene: TRBJ1-1
clone size: -
CDR3 DNA: TGTGCCAGCAGTTACTCTGAGAGGGAGGGCACTGAAGCTTTCTTT
CDR3 protein: CASSYSEREGTEAFF

V gene: TRBV3-1
D gene: TRBD1
J gene: TRBJ1-1
clone size: few
CDR3 DNA: TGTGCCAGCAGCCAAGATGGGACAGGCGCCACTGAAGCTTTCTTT
CDR3 protein: CASSQDGTGATEAFF

V gene: TRBV11-3
D gene: -
J gene: TRBJ2-1
clone size: few
CDR3 DNA: TGTGCCAGCAGCTTAGAGGCCTACAATGAGCAGTTCTTC
CDR3 protein: CASSLEAYNEQFF

V gene: TRBV20-1
D gene: -
J gene: TRBJ1-2
clone size: -
CDR3 DNA: TGCAGTGCTAGTGAACGGAATGCAGGGGTTGGCTACACCTTC
CDR3 protein: CSASERNAGVGYTF

V gene: TRBV20-1
D gene: TRBD1
J gene: TRBJ1-4
clone size: many
CDR3 DNA: TGCAGTGCTGAAGACAGGGGTGGGAATGAAAAACTGTTTTTT
CDR3 protein: CSAEDRGGNEKLFF

V gene: TRBV12-3/TRBV12-4
D gene: TRBD2
J gene: TRBJ2-1
clone size: many
CDR3 DNA: TGTGCCAGCAGTTTAGTAGCGGGGCGTAGTTTCAATGAGCAGTTCTTC
CDR3 protein: CASSLVAGRSFNEQFF